A single sample is the source of the 31 T cell receptor beta chains below, sequenced in a study of prognosis after radiotherapy for stage I lung cancer. The TCR beta CDR3 region was amplified from genomic DNA, with two rounds of multiplex PCR being used for the amplification. TRBV and TRBJ genes each had their own specific primers in first-round PCR. TCRdb ran MiXCR on the multiplex PCR reads and lists one entry per CDR3 protein. The sample consists of about 17,000 distinct CDR3 sequences, over 15% of them appearing once. The sequences come from PBMCs, collected before or after stereotactic body radiation therapy (not recorded which). These TCRs come from a donor aged 50 or older with non-small cell lung cancer.

The table lists this clonotype with many counts. The chain links TRBV20-1 to TRBJ1-5, with D possibly TRBD1 on 5 matching bases. Germline values: CDR1 DFQATT, CDR2 SNEGSKA (reference sequence). The V and J ends lost 3 bases and 0 bases respectively, with 12 bases between them. The CDR3 contains 15 residues. The CDR3: CSARGTEVSNQPQHF. CDR3 coding DNA: TGCAGTGCTAGGGGGACGGAGGTTAGCAATCAGCCCCAGCATTTT.

As concerns this clonotype: A far larger clone is one nucleotide away, so this likely arose from a read error. The chain joins TRBV6-5 to TRBJ2-7; D might be TRBD1 (5 bases). Germline CDR1 MNHEY, CDR2 SVGAGI. There are 15 residues in the CDR3. Written as DNA, the CDR3 is TGTGCCAGCAGCCAAACCAGGGAAACGAACTACGAGCTGTACTTC. Translation gives CASSQTRETNYELYF.

The V gene is TRBV12-3 or TRBV12-4, the J gene TRBJ2-5; 10 positions match TRBD1. This CDR3 is built from 17 residues. Trimming removed 10 bases from V and 5 bases from J; junction bases left unmatched: 19. CDR3 DNA sequence: TGTGCCATTAACTACCCGACCGGGACAGGGGTGGAGGAGACCCAGTACTTC. Its protein product is CAINYPTGTGVEETQYF.

This clonotype occurred many times. The junction and the germline gene differ at one end; a read error may be behind it. The CDR3 sequence is CASRPRTGRSSYEQHF. As DNA, the CDR3 is TGTGCCAGCAGACCCAGAACAGGGAGGAGCTCCTACGAGCAGCACTTC. The V call is TRBV28, the J call TRBJ2-7; possibly TRBD1 or TRBD2 for D (6 bases each). This CDR3 region has 16 residues. From germline, CDR1 is MDHEN and CDR2 SYDVKM.

Details on this clonotype: A much larger clone differs by one base, so this may be a read error. The J gene is TRBJ2-7, the V gene TRBV28; 9 bases agree with TRBD1. The CDR3 spans 15 residues. The germline CDR1 and CDR2 sequences are MDHEN and SYDVKM. V trimming: 5 bases; J trimming: 7 bases; junction bases outside the gene matches: 12. This CDR3 is CASSRGTGRHNEQYV. The CDR3 bases are TGTGCCAGCAGTCGCGGGACAGGGCGGCACAATGAGCAGTACGTC.

There are many counts of this clonotype. The chain links TRBV29-1 to TRBJ1-1, with 7 bases identical to TRBD1. The V gene's germline CDR1 is SQVTM and CDR2 ANQGSEA. The length of the CDR3 is 14 residues. V lost 6 bases and J lost 4; bases outside the gene matches: 11. The DNA of the CDR3 is TGCAGCGTCCCCGGGACAGAATCAGTCACTGAAGCTTTCTTT. Translated, it gives CSVPGTESVTEAFF.

This clonotype came up many times. The genes are TRBV6-1 and TRBJ1-5; TRBD1 aligns across 8 bases. The CDR3 loop spans 17 amino acids. Germline CDR1 MNHNS, CDR2 SASEGT. Losses at the gene ends were 2 bases for V and 4 bases for J; bases not matched to a gene: 10. This CDR3 is CASSERFRGPGNQPQHF. CDR3 bases: TGTGCCAGCAGTGAACGGTTCAGGGGGCCGGGAAATCAGCCCCAGCATTTT.

The J gene is TRBJ2-5, the V gene TRBV10-2, with 7 nucleotides matching TRBD2. This CDR3 comprises 13 residues. V was pared by 9 bases and J by 3 bases, with 7 bases of the junction left unmatched. CDR1 is WSHSY, CDR2 SAAADI, per germline. The CDR3: CASLADAEETQYF. CDR3 DNA sequence: TGCGCCAGTCTAGCGGACGCAGAAGAGACCCAGTACTTC.

This clonotype has ten or more counts. The chain uses TRBV9 and TRBJ2-2; 8 bases map to TRBD1. The ends lost 2 bases at V and 1 base at J; junction bases unmatched: 7. CDR1 is SGDLS and CDR2 is YYNGEE in the germline V gene. The CDR3 has 17 amino acids. This CDR3 reads CASSVPRDRQNTGELFF. CDR3 bases: TGTGCCAGCAGCGTCCCCCGGGACAGGCAGAACACCGGGGAGCTGTTTTTT. Based on the CDR3 plus reference TRBV9 and TRBJ2-2, the full variable domain is DSGVTQTPKHLITATGQRVTLRCSPRSGDLSVYWYQQSLDQGLQFLIQYYNGEERAKGNILERFSAQQFPDLHSELNLSSLELGDSALYFCASSVPRDRQNTGELFFGEGSRLTVL.

This clonotype was recorded many times. The chain recombines TRBV19 with TRBJ1-5, with TRBD1 matching over 8 bases. V shed 3 bases and J 6 bases; nucleotides not matched to a gene: 7. Germline assignment: CDR1 LNHDA and CDR2 SQIVND (reference sequence). The CDR3 covers 15 residues. The CDR3 DNA follows: TGTGCCAGTAGTATTGCCTACACAGGGGGTCAGCCCCAGCATTTT. Translated, it gives CASSIAYTGGQPQHF.

This clonotype showed up many times. The chain recombines TRBV12-3 or TRBV12-4 with TRBJ2-2, with D unclear. The V end was cut by 2 bases, the J end by 5 bases, with 9 bases between. The CDR3 is 14 residues long. CDR3: CASSLNSQTGELFF. The CDR3, as DNA: TGTGCCAGCAGTTTAAACTCGCAGACCGGGGAGCTGTTTTTT.

The chain joins TRBV25-1 to TRBJ2-7; the match to TRBD1 covers 8 bases. CDR1 is MGHDK and CDR2 is SYGVNS in the germline V gene. The CDR3 covers 14 residues. V lost 5 bases, J lost 5 bases, and 8 bases stayed unmatched. CDR3 sequence: CASSTDRARNEQYF. CDR3 in DNA: TGTGCCAGCAGTACGGACAGGGCTCGTAACGAGCAGTACTTC.

Comment on this clonotype: Since a much larger clone is just one base distant, this may be a read error. V gene TRBV5-1 combines with J gene TRBJ2-6, with D possibly being TRBD1 (5 bases). Germline assignment: CDR1 SGHRS and CDR2 YFSETQ. The V end lost 2 bases, the J end lost 4 bases, and 16 bases lay between the germline ends. The CDR3 has 17 amino acids. DNA of the CDR3: TGCGCCAGCAGCTTTGATGGGCCAGGGCTCGGGGCCAACGTCCTGACTTTC. Its protein product is CASSFDGPGLGANVLTF.

In the case of this clonotype: This sequence may be a read error, since a much larger clone differs from it by one base. The chain combines TRBV20-1 with TRBJ2-5, with a weak D call TRBD1 (5 bases). This CDR3 has 14 amino acids. V dropped 2 bases and J dropped 4 bases, with 14 bases sitting between them. CDR1 and CDR2 from the germline V gene are DFQATT and SNEGSKA (reference sequence). CDR3 bases: TGCAGTGCTAGATCAAGGACAAGGGCAGAGACCCAGTACTTC. Amino acids: CSARSRTRAETQYF.

This clonotype was seen ten or more times. This chain connects TRBV7-7 to TRBJ1-6; TRBD1 aligns across 8 bases. Germline CDR1 reads SSHAT; CDR2 reads FNYEAQ (reference sequence). V dropped 5 bases and J dropped 10; count of bases not matched to a gene: 7. The CDR3 contains 14 residues. CDR3 amino acids: CASSPLTGESPLHF. As DNA, the CDR3 is TGTGCCAGCAGCCCTCTGACAGGGGAATCACCCCTCCACTTT.

This clonotype was seen a handful of times. The chain recombines TRBV5-4 with TRBJ2-1; 7 bases align to TRBD2. Germline CDR1 SGHNT, CDR2 YYREEE (reference sequence). V trimming: 2 bases; J trimming: 6 bases; junction bases outside the gene matches: 8. CDR3 length: 15 residues. CDR3 loop: CASSFGGRAFNEQFF. DNA of the CDR3: TGTGCCAGCAGCTTTGGGGGGAGGGCGTTCAATGAGCAGTTCTTC.

This clonotype was recorded many times. This chain uses TRBV7-9 with TRBJ2-7; 7 bases match TRBD1. The CDR3 is 12 amino acids. V shed 1 base, J shed 7 bases, and the junction held 1 base outside the gene matches. Germline values: CDR1 SEHNR, CDR2 FQNEAQ (reference sequence). CDR3: CASSLDRGEQYV. The CDR3 nucleotides read TGTGCCAGCAGCTTAGACAGGGGTGAGCAGTACGTC.

This clonotype was picked up a small number of times. This clone may be a read error of a much larger clone one base away. V and J are TRBV7-9 and TRBJ1-1; 7 bases match TRBD1. Germline values: CDR1 SEHNR, CDR2 FQNEAQ (reference sequence). The CDR3 covers 13 residues. V gave up 5 bases and J gave up 11 bases; unmatched junction bases: 11. The DNA of the CDR3 is TGTGCCAGCAGCCCAGGACAGGCCGAGGGCGCTTTCTTT. Its translation: CASSPGQAEGAFF.

This clonotype came up many times. The chain is built from TRBV18 and TRBJ2-3, with TRBD2 matching 10 bases. The ends lost 6 bases at V and 0 bases at J; junction bases unmatched: 0. CDR1 and CDR2 from the germline V gene are KGHSH and LQKENI. CDR3 length: 14 residues. CDR3 nucleotides: TGTGCCAGCTCGACTAGCGGGAGCACAGATACGCAGTATTTT. Amino acids: CASSTSGSTDTQYF.

This clonotype came up many times. The rearrangement links TRBV4-1 to TRBJ2-3; D call uncertain. This CDR3 is 13 amino acids long. Germline assignment: CDR1 MGHRA and CDR2 YSYEKL. V lost 2 bases and J 0 bases, leaving 3 bases between the germline ends. This chain's CDR3 is CASSQLSTDTQYF. DNA of the CDR3: TGCGCCAGCAGCCAACTTAGCACAGATACGCAGTATTTT.

This clonotype has a handful of counts. Without the conserved terminal phenylalanine or tryptophan, this CDR3 likely stems from a read error. The chain uses TRBV18 and TRBJ2-3; 12 bases are a match to TRBD2. Germline-derived CDR1 and CDR2 are KGHSH and LQKENI. J lost 0 bases, V lost 6 bases, and 10 bases had no gene match. This CDR3 is 18 amino acids long. CDR3 protein: CASSQLAGGLSSTDTQYL. The DNA of the CDR3 is TGTGCCAGCTCTCAACTAGCGGGGGGACTTTCTAGCACAGATACGCAGTATCTT.

This clonotype was detected ten times or more. The chain links TRBV5-5 to TRBJ2-7; 7 bases map to TRBD2. The trim removed 4 bases at V and 3 bases at J, leaving 10 bases unmatched. CDR1 is SGHKS and CDR2 is YYEKEE in the germline V gene (reference sequence). This CDR3 contains 15 residues. The CDR3 DNA follows: TGTGCCAGCAGCCCCCGTGGGGGGGAAATCTACGAGCAGTACGTC. Its translation: CASSPRGGEIYEQYV.

Of note for this clonotype: A far bigger clonotype differs at one base, so this is likely a read error. The chain carries TRBV7-9 and TRBJ2-3; D unresolved. The germline CDR1 and CDR2 sequences are SEHNR and FQNEAQ (reference sequence). There are 13 residues in the CDR3. V lost 3 bases and J lost 2, with 6 bases in between. The CDR3 nucleotides read TGTGCCAGCAGCTTCCTTGTCACAGATACGCAGTATTTT. Translating gives CASSFLVTDTQYF.

The sample holds many counts of this clonotype. V and J are TRBV7-6 and TRBJ2-1, with D unclear. CDR1 and CDR2 (germline): SGHVS, FNYEAQ. CDR3 length: 12 residues. Trimming left V 4 bases short and J 6 bases short, with 7 bases between. CDR3 loop: CASSSIGNEQFF. CDR3 bases: TGTGCCAGCAGCTCAATTGGCAATGAGCAGTTCTTC.

This clonotype was seen repeatedly, ten times or more. The chain has TRBV2 and TRBJ2-1; D gene unclear. V dropped 7 bases and J dropped 6 bases, with 13 bases sitting between them. CDR3 length equals 13 residues. CDR1 SNHLY and CDR2 FYNNEI come from the germline V gene. The CDR3 DNA reads as TGTGCCAGCATGAGCCATCTACGCAATGAGCAGTTCTTC. It codes for CASMSHLRNEQFF.

This clonotype was detected many times. The rearrangement links TRBV27 to TRBJ1-5; 10 bases fit TRBD1. The V segment lost 5 bases and the J segment 7 bases; nucleotides outside the gene matches: 8. This CDR3 is 15 amino acids long. The germline CDR1 and CDR2 sequences are MNHEY and SMNVEV (reference sequence). The CDR3 sequence is CASSPTTGGRQPQHF. CDR3 nucleotides: TGTGCCAGCAGTCCAACGACAGGGGGCAGACAGCCCCAGCATTTT.

Concerning this clonotype itself: Since a far larger clone is one base different, this is likely a read error. In DNA form, the CDR3 reads TGTGCCAGCAGTAGAATAGACGAGGGGAGGTATGTCTACACCTTC. Residues: CASSRIDEGRYVYTF. This sequence joins TRBV6-4 and TRBJ1-2; a weak D match, TRBD1 (5 bases). CDR3 length: 15 residues. Germline-derived CDR1 and CDR2 are MRHNA and SNTAGT.

In this sample, this clonotype turned up many times. The V gene is TRBV9, the J gene TRBJ1-3; possible D gene TRBD1, 5 bases. The CDR3 is 18 residues long. V was shortened by 3 bases and J by 3 bases, with 22 bases between the two germline ends. CDR1 SGDLS and CDR2 YYNGEE come from the germline V gene. This CDR3 reads CASSEDIGVAYSGNTIYF. In DNA, the CDR3 is TGTGCCAGCAGCGAGGACATCGGGGTGGCTTATAGTGGAAACACCATATATTTT.

By frequency in the sample, this clonotype is medium-sized. The V gene is TRBV9, the J gene TRBJ1-1; TRBD1 is a possible D gene (6 bases). The CDR3 is made up of 15 amino acids. Germline V lookup: CDR1 SGDLS, CDR2 YYNGEE. V was shortened by 3 bases and J by 1 base, with 13 bases between the two germline ends. The CDR3 DNA reads TGTGCCAGCAGCGGGACAGTCAATCCGAACACTGAAGCTTTCTTT. Protein sequence: CASSGTVNPNTEAFF.

This clonotype was counted ten times or more. The gene calls are TRBV5-1 and TRBJ2-1, with D perhaps TRBD2 (6 bases). Germline CDR1 reads SGHRS; CDR2 reads YFSETQ. The CDR3 extends over 16 amino acids. Trimming removed 2 bases from V and 0 bases from J, with 12 bases in between. CDR3 residues: CASSFSGRNSYNEQFF. CDR3 in DNA: TGCGCCAGCAGCTTCTCAGGGAGGAACTCCTACAATGAGCAGTTCTTC.

In its sample, this clonotype was seen many times. The genes are TRBV7-9 and TRBJ1-4; D not resolved. The V end lost 1 base, the J end lost 5 bases, and 11 bases lay between the germline ends. This CDR3 has 15 amino acids. Germline CDR1 reads SEHNR; CDR2 reads FQNEAQ (reference sequence). The DNA of the CDR3 is TGTGCCAGCAGCTTAGGACAAGTACCCAATGAAAAACTGTTTTTT. Translation gives CASSLGQVPNEKLFF.